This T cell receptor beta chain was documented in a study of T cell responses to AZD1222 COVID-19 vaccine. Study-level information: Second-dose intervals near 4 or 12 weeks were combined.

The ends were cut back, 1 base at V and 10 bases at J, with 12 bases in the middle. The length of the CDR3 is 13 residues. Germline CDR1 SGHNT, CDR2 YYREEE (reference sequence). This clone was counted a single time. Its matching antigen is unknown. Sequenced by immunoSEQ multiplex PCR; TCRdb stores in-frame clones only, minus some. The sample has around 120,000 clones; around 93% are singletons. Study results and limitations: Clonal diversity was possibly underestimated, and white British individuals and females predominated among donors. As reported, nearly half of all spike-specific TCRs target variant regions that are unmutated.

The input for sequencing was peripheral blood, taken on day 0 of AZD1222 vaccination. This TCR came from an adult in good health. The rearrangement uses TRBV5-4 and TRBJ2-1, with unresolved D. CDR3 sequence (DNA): TGTGCCAGCAGCTTGTACGGCGGCGGCGAGCAGTTCTTC. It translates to CASSLYGGGEQFF. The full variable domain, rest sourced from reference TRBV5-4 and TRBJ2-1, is ETGVTQSPTHLIKTRGQQVTLRCSSQSGHNTVSWYQQALGQGPQFIFQYYREEENGRGNFPPRFSGLQFPNYSSELNVNALELDDSALYLCASSLYGGGEQFFGPGTRLTVL.